Sequencing of this T cell receptor beta chain was carried out in a study of T cells in Graves' hyperthyroidism and ophthalmopathy. Study-wide results and caveats: Blood also contained most expanded thyroid clonotypes above 0.001.

The CDR3 loop spans 13 amino acids. V lost 5 bases and J lost 5, with 12 bases in between. From germline, CDR1 is MDHEN and CDR2 SYDVKM. In this sample, this clonotype turned up many times. Its target is unknown. RNA transcripts provided the source from which TCR beta CDR3 regions were amplified. Carried out on the TCR CDR3, a first-round RT-PCR used the HTBI primer set. TCRdb reprocessed the multiplex PCR reads with MiXCR, giving one entry per CDR3 protein. Of around 600,000 distinct CDR3 sequences listed, about 14% are singletons. Diagnoses were established using clinical symptoms, serum thyroxine and TRAb, thyroid ultrasound and orbital computed tomography.

Sequenced material: blood. The chain uses TRBV28 and TRBJ2-5, with D unclear. The sequence came from a woman in her fifties or sixties with Graves' ophthalmopathy. DNA for the CDR3: TGTGCCAGCAGTCGCGACGATGGTGAGACCCAGTACTTC. It codes for CASSRDDGETQYF.